The TCR beta chain described here comes from a study of blood T cell repertoires in COVID-19. Turning to the study itself: Nucleic acid was either cDNA or gDNA, and it came from T cells, B-cell-depleted T cells, or PBMCs.

The table came from immunoSEQ multiplex PCR; TCRdb's copy has only in-frame clones and leaves some out. Altogether roughly 140,000 clones are present, about 88% being singletons, with the ten largest covering less than 6.5%. CDR1 MNHEY and CDR2 SVGAGI come from the germline V gene. The V and J ends lost 5 bases and 4 bases, in that order; junction bases with no gene match: 7. The CDR3 totals 15 residues. Sequenced material: peripheral blood. The genes are TRBV6-5 and TRBJ2-2; TRBD1 aligns across 7 bases. The clonotype originates from a human donor in a cohort sampled during active COVID-19. CDR3 sequence reads: CASSRTGAGTGELFF. The CDR3 bases are TGTGCCAGCAGTCGGACAGGCGCTGGCACCGGGGAGCTGTTTTTT.